This paragraph covers one TCR beta chain sequence. Antigen unknown. This entry is derived from a study of brain metastases from non-small cell lung cancer. Findings of the study overall: T-cell clones appeared expanded in approximately 60% of brain metastases relative to matched primary tumors. TCR repertoires overlapped largely between brain metastases and matched primaries. Compared with primary tumors, brain metastases showed less T-cell infiltration.

Trimming left V 4 bases short and J 4 bases short, with 14 bases between. The CDR3 is 16 residues long. CDR1 LNHDA and CDR2 SQIVND come from the germline V gene (reference sequence). The repertoire was sequenced with immunoSEQ multiplex PCR; TCRdb's copy has only in-frame clones and lacks some. The sample lists around 1,700 clones; roughly 79% were seen once. The receptor comes from a donor at least 40 years old with non-small cell lung cancer. The sample was tissue from a brain metastasis. The rearrangement links TRBV19 to TRBJ2-6; D gene uncertain. This CDR3 reads CASSTSYTRGANVLTF. The DNA of the CDR3 is TGTGCCAGTAGTACCTCTTATACGAGGGGGGCCAACGTCCTGACTTTC.